One sample yielded the 30 T cell receptor beta chains listed below, sequenced in a study of T cell clonality in common variable immunodeficiency. Study-level results: Fewer deletions and N-nucleotide insertions were reportedly seen in common variable immunodeficiency TCR beta sequences.

Method: immunoSEQ multiplex PCR; TCRdb's copy keeps in-frame clones and lacks some. The record lists 6,500 to 8,500 clones, of which the ten most abundant hold about 3.7%. No antigen has been identified for these receptors. The specimen sequenced was peripheral blood mononuclear cells. All receptors derive from a human donor with common variable immunodeficiency.

Measured by frequency, this clone is medium-sized. One end of the junction fails to match germline, which may point to a read error. The read comes to an end 3 residues before the CDR3 does, leaving the germline J gene to fill in the end. This chain joins TRBV4-2 and TRBJ1-6; tentative D call: TRBD1 (6 bases). This CDR3 has 16 amino acids. Germline CDR1 LGHNA, CDR2 YNFKEQ. CDR3: CASSQEQGLWNSTLHF. CDR3 bases read: TGCGCCAGCAGCCAAGAACAGGGTTTATGGAATTCAACC.

Details on this clone: The read ends 3 residues shy of where the CDR3 ends; the end is completed using the germline J gene. V is TRBV2 and J is TRBJ1-2; D is perhaps TRBD1 (5 bases). The CDR3 sequence is 14 residues long. Trimming cost V 6 bases and J 5 bases, with 16 bases left between them. Germline-derived CDR1 and CDR2 are SNHLY and FYNNEI. The CDR3 spells CASSDPGVGYGYTF. The sequenced CDR3 bases are TGTGCCAGCAGCGACCCGGGGGTCGGGTATGGC.

As to this clone: Additional DNA sequences in this sample encode the identical CDR3. Partial CDR3 DNA: TGTGCCAGCAGCCAAGGACAGGGGCAAGAGACC. This codes for CASSQGQGQET. The CDR3, in full, reads CASSQGQGQETQYF. The V call is TRBV7-6, the J call TRBJ2-5; 9 bases are a match to TRBD1. Sequencing ends 3 residues short of the CDR3 end; the germline J gene provides the rest. The CDR3 sequence is 14 residues long. V trimming: 5 bases; J trimming: 2 bases; junction bases outside the gene matches: 3. Germline CDR1 is SGHVS and CDR2 is FNYEAQ.

The CDR3 sequence: CASSGGRAYTDTQYF. The DNA read from the CDR3 is TGTGCCAGCTCGGGCGGGAGGGCCTACACAGATACG. The J gene is TRBJ2-3, the V gene TRBV18, with 9 bases matching TRBD2. The CDR3 end falls 3 residues outside the read, so it is completed with the germline J gene. CDR1 is KGHSH, CDR2 LQKENI, per germline. This CDR3 spans 15 amino acids. Trimming at V came to 6 bases and at J to 2 bases, leaving 6 bases not matched to a gene.

Details on this clone: The read falls 3 residues short of the CDR3 end, and the missing part is taken from the germline J gene. The chain employs TRBV7-9 and TRBJ2-3; TRBD2 agrees at 8 bases. This CDR3 is built from 15 residues. Germline CDR1 is SEHNR and CDR2 is FQNEAQ (reference sequence). V shed 6 bases and J 1 base; nucleotides not matched to a gene: 6. CDR3 residues: CASSSGGAGTDTQYF. The part of the CDR3 DNA that was read is TGTGCCAGCAGTTCCGGGGGGGCCGGCACAGATACG.

A word on this clone: The read terminates 3 residues before the CDR3 end, so the remaining end is supplied by the germline J gene. V usage is TRBV19 and J usage is TRBJ1-3; 8 positions match TRBD1. Germline values: CDR1 LNHDA, CDR2 SQIVND (reference sequence). The junction had 8 bases not matched to a gene; V was cut back by 8 bases and J by 2 bases. The CDR3 consists of 15 residues. CDR3 loop: CASEQGVRTGNTIYF. The CDR3 bases that were read are TGTGCCAGTGAACAGGGGGTCCGAACTGGAAACACC. The complete variable domain, with remaining parts taken from reference TRBV19 and TRBJ1-3, reads DGGITQSPKYLFRKEGQNVTLSCEQNLNHDAMYWYRQDPGQGLRLIYYSQIVNDFQKGDIAEGYSVSREKKESFPLTVTSAQKNPTAFYLCASEQGVRTGNTIYFGEGSWLTVV.

On this clone itself: The read gets to within 3 residues of the CDR3 end, and the germline J gene fills in the rest. The rearrangement joins TRBV7-6 to TRBJ2-5, with 11 nucleotides matching TRBD1. The V segment lost 4 bases and the J segment 1 base; nucleotides outside the gene matches: 5. Germline V CDR1 and CDR2: SGHVS, FNYEAQ. The CDR3 contains 16 residues. Here the CDR3 reads CASSSTGTGGQETQYF. The covered CDR3 bases are TGTGCCAGCAGCTCGACCGGGACAGGGGGCCAAGAGACC.

CDR3 region: CASSLLGTQYF. Partial CDR3 DNA: TGTGCCAGCAGCCTTCTCGGGACC. The chain links TRBV7-9 to TRBJ2-5, with D hard to call. The missing CDR3 end, 3 residues past where the read stops, is filled in from the germline J gene. V was pared by 5 bases and J by 7 bases, with 8 bases between. The CDR3 spans 11 residues. The germline CDR1 and CDR2 sequences are SEHNR and FQNEAQ (reference sequence).

Details on this clone: Coverage ceases 3 residues before the CDR3 finishes, and the germline J gene fills in the end. The gene calls are TRBV20-1 and TRBJ2-7; 8 bases map to TRBD1. This CDR3 comprises 11 residues. V trimming: 7 bases; J trimming: 6 bases; junction bases outside the gene matches: 5. From germline, CDR1 is DFQATT and CDR2 SNEGSKA (reference sequence). The sequenced part of the CDR3 DNA is TGCAGTGACCTACAGGGGGGCGAG. Encoded protein: CSDLQGGE. The entire CDR3 protein is CSDLQGGEQYF.

Of note for this clone: The read halts 3 residues ahead of the CDR3 end, with the missing end drawn from the germline J gene. The V and J genes are TRBV19 and TRBJ2-5; D is uncertain. Germline values: CDR1 LNHDA, CDR2 SQIVND (reference sequence). V was shortened by 7 bases and J by 5 bases, with 17 bases between the two germline ends. This CDR3 comprises 14 residues. The CDR3 loop is CASTPMAFGETQYF. Incomplete CDR3 DNA: TGTGCCAGTACCCCGATGGCCTTCGGGGAGACC. Drawing the rest from reference TRBV19 and TRBJ2-5, the complete variable domain is DGGITQSPKYLFRKEGQNVTLSCEQNLNHDAMYWYRQDPGQGLRLIYYSQIVNDFQKGDIAEGYSVSREKKESFPLTVTSAQKNPTAFYLCASTPMAFGETQYFGPGTRLLVL.

Regarding this clone: The read comes to an end 3 residues before the CDR3 does, leaving the germline J gene to fill in the end. The chain carries TRBV10-2 and TRBJ1-4; 8 bases are a match to TRBD1. Germline trimming cut 8 bases from V and 6 bases from J; bases unmatched to any gene: 5. This CDR3 region has 13 residues. Germline-derived CDR1 and CDR2 are WSHSY and SAAADI. CDR3 protein: CASSDRGHEKLFF. The CDR3 DNA, read in part, is TGCGCCAGCTCCGACAGGGGTCATGAAAAA.

A note on this clone: The CDR3 end falls 3 residues outside the read, so it is completed with the germline J gene. This chain links TRBV5-1 with TRBJ1-6; 7 bases agree with TRBD1. Germline V gene data show CDR1 as SGHRS and CDR2 as YFSETQ. Trimming at V came to 4 bases and at J to 6 bases, leaving 7 bases not matched to a gene. The CDR3 runs to 15 residues. This CDR3 is CASSQETGTNSPLHF. The sequenced CDR3 bases are TGCGCCAGCAGCCAGGAGACAGGGACTAATTCACCC. Full variable domain (rest looked up from reference TRBV5-1 and TRBJ1-6): KAGVTQTPRYLIKTRGQQVTLSCSPISGHRSVSWYQQTPGQGLQFLFEYFSETQRNKGNFPGRFSGRQFSNSRSEMNVSTLELGDSALYLCASSQETGTNSPLHFGNGTRLTVT.

Concerning this clone itself: The read ends 3 residues early relative to the CDR3; the germline J gene fills the gap. The chain combines TRBV30 with TRBJ1-4, with D perhaps matching TRBD1 (6 bases). V dropped 4 bases and J dropped 0 bases, with 12 bases sitting between them. The CDR3 is made up of 15 amino acids. Germline lookup yields CDR1 GTSNPN and CDR2 SVGIG (reference sequence). Partial CDR3 DNA: TGTGCCTGGAAACAGGGCGATACAACTAATGAAAAA. This sequence encodes CAWKQGDTTNEK. In full, the CDR3 reads CAWKQGDTTNEKLFF.

In the case of this clone: From the germline J gene comes the end of the CDR3, since the read stops 3 residues before it. V usage is TRBV19 and J usage is TRBJ2-3, with 9 bases fitting TRBD2. The germline CDR1 and CDR2 sequences are LNHDA and SQIVND (reference sequence). The CDR3 contains 14 residues. The ends lost 4 bases at V and 6 bases at J; junction bases unmatched: 5. CDR3 region: CASSSGRAGDTQYF. CDR3 DNA (partial): TGTGCCAGTAGTAGCGGGAGGGCCGGGGATACG.

As for this clone: The read terminates 3 residues ahead of where the CDR3 ends, so the germline J gene completes it. This chain joins TRBV7-9 and TRBJ1-4; D is ambiguous. The CDR3 spans 13 residues. Trimming removed 0 bases at V and 8 bases at J, with 7 bases between. Germline lookup yields CDR1 SEHNR and CDR2 FQNEAQ (reference sequence). Partial CDR3 DNA: TGTGCCAGCAGCTTAGCGCAGGCAGAAAAA. Its protein is CASSLAQAEK. The complete CDR3 reads CASSLAQAEKLFF.

On this clone itself: With the read ending 3 residues before the CDR3 end, the germline J gene is used to fill in that end. The chain has TRBV7-2 and TRBJ1-2, with 7 bases identical to TRBD1. The germline CDR1 and CDR2 sequences are SGHTA and FQGNSA. This CDR3 region has 13 residues. Here the CDR3 reads CASSPGTVSAYTF. Partial CDR3 DNA: TGTGCCAGCAGCCCCGGGACAGTTAGTGCA.

Comment on this clone: Read data end 3 residues before the CDR3 end; the end is taken from the germline J gene. This chain links TRBV19 with TRBJ1-5; 7 bases align to TRBD1. V shed 7 bases and J 4 bases; nucleotides not matched to a gene: 7. This CDR3 is built from 14 residues. Germline values: CDR1 LNHDA, CDR2 SQIVND (reference sequence). CDR3 region: CASTGRGWNQPQHF. The sequenced part of the CDR3 DNA is TGTGCCAGTACAGGCAGGGGGTGGAATCAGCCC.

This clone ranks as medium-sized in terms of frequency. The sequenced fragment ends 3 residues before the CDR3 boundary, so the rest is inferred from the germline J gene. This chain uses TRBV19 with TRBJ1-6; 7 bases line up with TRBD1. Germline CDR1 is LNHDA and CDR2 is SQIVND (reference sequence). The length of the CDR3 is 16 residues. V gave up 5 bases and J gave up 1 base; unmatched junction bases: 5. The covered CDR3 bases are TGTGCCAGTAGTCGGGGGACAGAATCCTATAATTCACCC. The encoded protein is CASSRGTESYNSP. The CDR3 in its entirety is CASSRGTESYNSPLHF. The variable domain in full, with the rest retrieved from reference TRBV19 and TRBJ1-6, is DGGITQSPKYLFRKEGQNVTLSCEQNLNHDAMYWYRQDPGQGLRLIYYSQIVNDFQKGDIAEGYSVSREKKESFPLTVTSAQKNPTAFYLCASSRGTESYNSPLHFGNGTRLTVT.

Concerning this clone: The read halts 3 residues ahead of the CDR3 end, with the missing end drawn from the germline J gene. The V and J genes are TRBV7-2 and TRBJ2-3, with TRBD2 as a possible D gene (5 bases). The CDR3 totals 13 residues. Germline V gene lookup returns CDR1 SGHTA and CDR2 FQGNSA. The CDR3 spells CASSLGATEAQYF. The covered CDR3 bases are TGTGCCAGCAGCTTAGGGGCTACGGAGGCG.

With respect to this clone: The read ends 3 residues early relative to the CDR3; the germline J gene fills the gap. The J gene is TRBJ1-1, the V gene TRBV7-2; unclear D gene. With 7 bases removed from V and 3 bases from J, the gap between germline ends came to 9 bases. CDR1 is SGHTA and CDR2 is FQGNSA in the germline V gene. The CDR3 covers 12 residues. CDR3 bases read: TGTGCCAGCACCTCCTATTACACTGAA. Translating gives CASTSYYTE. The full CDR3 reads CASTSYYTEAFF. The full variable domain, with the rest looked up from reference TRBV7-2 and TRBJ1-1, is GAGVSQSPSNKVTEKGKDVELRCDPISGHTALYWYRQSLGQGLEFLIYFQGNSAPDKSGLPSDRFSAERTGGSVSTLTIQRTQQEDSAVYLCASTSYYTEAFFGQGTRLTVV.

As concerns this clone: The read ends 3 residues early relative to the CDR3; the germline J gene fills the gap. This chain links TRBV7-9 with TRBJ2-3; 9 bases match TRBD2. The CDR3 extends over 14 amino acids. V lost 7 bases to trimming and J lost 1 base; unmatched junction nucleotides: 3. CDR1 SEHNR and CDR2 FQNEAQ come from the germline V gene (reference sequence). Incomplete CDR3 DNA: TGTGCCAGCAAGGGACTAGCCGGCACAGATACG. It translates to CASKGLAGTDT. The complete CDR3 sequence is CASKGLAGTDTQYF.

For this clone: Read coverage stops 3 residues before the CDR3 terminus; the germline J gene supplies the remainder. V is TRBV5-1 and J is TRBJ2-5; D is undetermined. CDR1 SGHRS and CDR2 YFSETQ come from the germline V gene. Trimming pared 0 bases from V and 7 bases from J, leaving 13 bases between. This CDR3 has 14 amino acids. Incomplete CDR3 DNA: TGCGCCAGCAGCTTGGTTGGGCATGGGTCGACC. Its translation is CASSLVGHGST. Given in full, the CDR3 is CASSLVGHGSTQYF.

This clone is deemed medium-sized by its frequency. The read is 3 residues too short to cover the CDR3 end, so that end is filled in from the germline J gene. The V and J genes are TRBV7-8 and TRBJ1-1; D is possibly TRBD1 (5 bases). Looked up from germline, CDR1 is SGHVS and CDR2 is FQNEAQ. This CDR3 has 14 residues. V was cut by 5 bases and J by 1 base, with 11 bases left in between. CDR3 region: CASSLPGGNTEAFF. CDR3 bases read: TGTGCCAGCAGCCTCCCCGGGGGGAACACTGAA.

As regards this clone: The read ends 3 residues before the CDR3 terminus; that terminus is restored from the germline J gene. This chain links TRBV7-9 with TRBJ1-2; 9 bases align to TRBD1. Looked up from germline, CDR1 is SEHNR and CDR2 is FQNEAQ (reference sequence). This CDR3 is 15 amino acids long. The CDR3 bases that were read are TGTGCCAGCAGCTTGTACCGGGACAGGGTGGGGGGC. The encoded protein is CASSLYRDRVGG. From start to end, the CDR3 is CASSLYRDRVGGYTF.

Notes on this clone: The read stops 3 residues short of the end of the CDR3; the missing end is completed from the germline J gene. The chain has TRBV6-2 or TRBV6-3 and TRBJ2-5, with D maybe TRBD1 (6 bases). Trimming shortened V by 7 bases and J by 5 bases, and 17 bases separated the two germline ends. Germline loops: CDR1 MNHEY, CDR2 SVGEGT. The CDR3 has 14 amino acids. This CDR3 reads CASTKDRQRETQYF. Partial CDR3 DNA: TGTGCCAGCACTAAGGACAGACAAAGGGAGACC.

In the case of this clone: With the read ending 3 residues before the CDR3 end, the germline J gene is used to fill in that end. The genes are TRBV7-9 and TRBJ1-4, with 10 positions matching TRBD1. Germline V gene sequence: CDR1 SEHNR, CDR2 FQNEAQ (reference sequence). CDR3 length: 15 residues. V gave up 0 bases and J gave up 5 bases; unmatched junction bases: 0. Partial CDR3 DNA: TGTGCCAGCAGCTTAGCGGGACAGGGGAATGAAAAA. It codes for CASSLAGQGNEK. The whole CDR3 sequence is CASSLAGQGNEKLFF.

In regard to this clone: Read data end 3 residues before the CDR3 end; the end is taken from the germline J gene. The V call is TRBV7-9, the J call TRBJ2-7; perhaps TRBD2 as D (6 bases). V lost 4 bases and J 0 bases, leaving 10 bases between the germline ends. Germline CDR1 is SEHNR and CDR2 is FQNEAQ (reference sequence). The CDR3 spans 14 residues. The CDR3 DNA, read in part, is TGTGCCAGCAGCTGGGAAGCGGGCTCCTACGAG. Translated, it gives CASSWEAGSYE. The entire CDR3 protein is CASSWEAGSYEQYF.

Note on this clone: The DNA ends 3 residues before the CDR3 does, and the rest of the CDR3 is filled in from the germline J gene. The chain links TRBV19 to TRBJ1-5, with D perhaps matching TRBD1 (6 bases). Germline CDR1 LNHDA, CDR2 SQIVND (reference sequence). Trimming removed 1 base from V and 6 bases from J, with 13 bases in between. CDR3 length: 15 residues. The CDR3 protein is CASSIGTGLTQPQHF. The part of the CDR3 DNA that was read is TGTGCCAGTAGTATAGGTACAGGGCTCACTCAGCCC.

Regarding this clone: The read gets to within 3 residues of the CDR3 end, and the germline J gene fills in the rest. V and J are TRBV7-9 and TRBJ2-7; 10 bases fit TRBD2. This CDR3 spans 15 amino acids. The V gene's germline CDR1 is SEHNR and CDR2 FQNEAQ (reference sequence). Unmatched junction bases numbered 6, after V lost 6 bases and J lost 1 base. Partial CDR3 DNA: TGTGCCAGCAGTAAAAGGACTAGCGGATCCTACGAG. Its protein product is CASSKRTSGSYE. The entire CDR3 protein is CASSKRTSGSYEQYF.

The part of the CDR3 DNA that was read is TGTGCCAGTAGAAAGCCGTCCTACAATGAG. It encodes CASRKPSYNE. The complete CDR3 reads CASRKPSYNEQFF. The chain has TRBV19 and TRBJ2-1; unclear D gene. The observed sequence ends 3 residues before the CDR3 terminus, with the missing tail filled in from the germline J gene. The V gene lost 6 bases and the J gene lost 1 base, with 7 bases spanning the gap. Germline V gene lookup returns CDR1 LNHDA and CDR2 SQIVND (reference sequence). This CDR3 is built from 13 residues.